These T cell receptor beta chains were read from a single sample in a study of identical twins. MiXCR was run by TCRdb on the 5' RACE reads, yielding one entry per CDR3 protein. This sample carries under 800,000 distinct CDR3 sequences, 21% of them seen once, and the ten largest clones take 4% to 5.5%. These same data were also listed under a study on T cells expressing NK-cell markers.

Sequenced input: PBMCs. Every receptor here comes from a woman between 18 and 30 years old in good health. Each CDR3 is given with its conserved first and last residue.

j_call: TRBJ1-5; v_call: TRBV12-3/TRBV12-4; cdr3_aa: CASSLSFSNQPQHF
j_call: TRBJ2-3; v_call: TRBV12-3/TRBV12-4; cdr3_aa: CATSSGLGTDTQYF
j_call: TRBJ2-1; v_call: TRBV27; cdr3_aa: CASSFQGYNEQFF
j_call: TRBJ2-7; v_call: TRBV10-3; cdr3_aa: CAIRTGTASYEQYF
j_call: TRBJ1-6; v_call: TRBV7-2; cdr3_aa: CASSLRTGANSPLHF
j_call: TRBJ1-5; v_call: TRBV10-3; cdr3_aa: CAISLGQGGNQPQHF
j_call: TRBJ2-3; v_call: TRBV20-1; cdr3_aa: CSASGQTAADTQYF
j_call: TRBJ2-5; v_call: TRBV3-1; cdr3_aa: CASSQAASGVLDQYF
j_call: TRBJ2-1; v_call: TRBV9; cdr3_aa: CASSGDDGPEQFF
j_call: TRBJ2-2; v_call: TRBV27; cdr3_aa: CASTGGGAIPGELFF
j_call: TRBJ1-2; v_call: TRBV20-1; cdr3_aa: CSARLPSQYGYTF
j_call: TRBJ1-5; v_call: TRBV15; cdr3_aa: CATSRDPKGVNQPQHF
j_call: TRBJ2-3; v_call: TRBV15; cdr3_aa: CATSRRGTTDTQYF
j_call: TRBJ2-7; v_call: TRBV5-5; cdr3_aa: CASSLGWTKFGEQYF
j_call: TRBJ2-7; v_call: TRBV9; cdr3_aa: CASSVEDTAYEQYF
j_call: TRBJ1-2; v_call: TRBV5-1; cdr3_aa: CASSLDNYGYTF
j_call: TRBJ2-3; v_call: TRBV9; cdr3_aa: CASSVVATDTQYF
j_call: TRBJ2-7; v_call: TRBV10-3; cdr3_aa: CAIANRDEQYF
j_call: TRBJ1-1; v_call: TRBV7-9; cdr3_aa: CASRQGGSAEAFF
j_call: TRBJ2-1; v_call: TRBV5-6; cdr3_aa: CASSRDWHEQFF
j_call: TRBJ2-2; v_call: TRBV29-1; cdr3_aa: CSVRHYTGELFF
j_call: TRBJ1-2; v_call: TRBV12-3/TRBV12-4; cdr3_aa: CASSPHIYGYTF
j_call: TRBJ2-3; v_call: TRBV5-1; cdr3_aa: CASRQQGARTDTQYF
j_call: TRBJ2-3; v_call: TRBV5-8; cdr3_aa: CASSLGTGTFTDTQYF
j_call: TRBJ2-7; v_call: TRBV5-1; cdr3_aa: CASSLQSGASYEQYF
j_call: TRBJ1-1; v_call: TRBV12-3/TRBV12-4; cdr3_aa: CASSLRERPAEAFF
j_call: TRBJ2-3; v_call: TRBV20-1; cdr3_aa: CSASADTQYF
j_call: TRBJ2-1; v_call: TRBV5-4; cdr3_aa: CASSRGGRDNEQFF
j_call: TRBJ2-7; v_call: TRBV4-1; cdr3_aa: CASSPWEGYEQYF
j_call: TRBJ2-5; v_call: TRBV7-9; cdr3_aa: CASSLEWEDTQYF
j_call: TRBJ2-4; v_call: TRBV3-1; cdr3_aa: CASSTTSSANIQYF
j_call: TRBJ2-7; v_call: TRBV7-9; cdr3_aa: CASSLKALGQAYEQYF
j_call: TRBJ2-3; v_call: TRBV12-3/TRBV12-4; cdr3_aa: CASSLERRALVGTDTQYF
j_call: TRBJ1-1; v_call: TRBV15; cdr3_aa: CATSPQGGTEAFF
j_call: TRBJ2-3; v_call: TRBV29-1; cdr3_aa: CSSGGLAGVTDTQYF
j_call: TRBJ2-1; v_call: TRBV11-3; cdr3_aa: CASRPGWSFYNEQFF
j_call: TRBJ2-7; v_call: TRBV20-1; cdr3_aa: CSARWVVDYEQYF
j_call: TRBJ2-7; v_call: TRBV12-3/TRBV12-4; cdr3_aa: CASSFRTMAYEQYF
j_call: TRBJ2-7; v_call: TRBV5-6; cdr3_aa: CASSTRGRFFYEQYF
j_call: TRBJ2-7; v_call: TRBV5-1; cdr3_aa: CASSLDVRQRTYEQYF
j_call: TRBJ2-1; v_call: TRBV12-3/TRBV12-4; cdr3_aa: CASSPLAGAFNEQFF
j_call: TRBJ2-3; v_call: TRBV6-5; cdr3_aa: CASSYGTGGTDTQYF
j_call: TRBJ2-7; v_call: TRBV7-9; cdr3_aa: CASSFPGSHEQYF
j_call: TRBJ2-5; v_call: TRBV20-1; cdr3_aa: CSARGDWLETQYF
j_call: TRBJ2-3; v_call: TRBV4-3; cdr3_aa: CASSQGTSGSVGTQYF
j_call: TRBJ2-7; v_call: TRBV3-1; cdr3_aa: CASSQEGQGFYEQYF
j_call: TRBJ1-5; v_call: TRBV20-1; cdr3_aa: CSALVIRGPQHF
j_call: TRBJ2-7; v_call: TRBV11-3; cdr3_aa: CASSLDPQTYEQYF
j_call: TRBJ2-4; v_call: TRBV7-2; cdr3_aa: CASSLIGGRVRDIQYF
j_call: TRBJ2-2; v_call: TRBV20-1; cdr3_aa: CSAPGSSHDLFTGELFF
j_call: TRBJ2-3; v_call: TRBV7-9; cdr3_aa: CASSSPDRGRVDTQYF
j_call: TRBJ2-3; v_call: TRBV10-3; cdr3_aa: CAIWSGTDTQYF
j_call: TRBJ1-1; v_call: TRBV15; cdr3_aa: CATSRDISPPNTEAFF